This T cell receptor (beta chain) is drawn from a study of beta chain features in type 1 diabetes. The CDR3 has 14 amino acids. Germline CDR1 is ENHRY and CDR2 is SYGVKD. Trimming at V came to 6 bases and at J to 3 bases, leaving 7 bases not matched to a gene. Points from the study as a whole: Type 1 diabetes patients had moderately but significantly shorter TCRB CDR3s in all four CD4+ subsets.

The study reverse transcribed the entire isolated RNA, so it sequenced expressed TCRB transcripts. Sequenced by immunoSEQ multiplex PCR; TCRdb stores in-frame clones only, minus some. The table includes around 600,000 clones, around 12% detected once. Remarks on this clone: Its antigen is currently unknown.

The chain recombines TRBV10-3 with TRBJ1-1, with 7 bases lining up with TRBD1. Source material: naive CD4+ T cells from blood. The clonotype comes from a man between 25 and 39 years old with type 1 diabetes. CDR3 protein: CAIRNRGADTEAFF. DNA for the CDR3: TGTGCCATCAGGAACAGGGGTGCGGACACTGAAGCTTTCTTT.